This T cell receptor (beta chain) was recovered during a study of T cell repertoires and HLA-DP antigens. Overall study: A couple of male donors and one female donor spanned ages 18-to-29 through 60-to-69.

The ends lost 2 bases at V and 1 base at J; junction bases unmatched: 13. CDR3 length equals 18 residues. The germline gives CDR1 MRHNA, CDR2 SNTAGT. A remark on this clone: Antigen: not known.

Here immunoSEQ multiplex PCR was the method, and the copy in TCRdb shows in-frame clones only, minus some. This table has around 90,000 clones, around nine tenths appearing once. General study findings and limits: Sorted CD137+ cells had clonality around 0.39 against both alloantigens, versus roughly 0.04 pre-culture.

This sequence joins TRBV6-4 and TRBJ2-7, with 8 positions matching TRBD1. This sequence originates from a man aged 50-60 years in good health and CMV-seronegative. Sequences were obtained from CD4+ T cells from PBMCs. The CDR3 reads CASSDPDPGQGASYEQYF. The CDR3 bases are TGTGCCAGCAGTGACCCCGACCCGGGGCAGGGGGCTTCCTACGAGCAGTACTTC.